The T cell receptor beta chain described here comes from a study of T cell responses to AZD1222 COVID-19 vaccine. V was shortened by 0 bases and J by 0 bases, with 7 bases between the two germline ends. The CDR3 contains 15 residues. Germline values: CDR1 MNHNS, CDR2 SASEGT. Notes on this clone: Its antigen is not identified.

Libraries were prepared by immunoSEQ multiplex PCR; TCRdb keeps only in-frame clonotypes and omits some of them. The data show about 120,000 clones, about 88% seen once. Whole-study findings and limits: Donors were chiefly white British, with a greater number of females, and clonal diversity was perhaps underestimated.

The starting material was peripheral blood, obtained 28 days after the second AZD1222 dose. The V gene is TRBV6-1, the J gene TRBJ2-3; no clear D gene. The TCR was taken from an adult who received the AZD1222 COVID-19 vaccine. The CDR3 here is CASSEAPGSTDTQYF. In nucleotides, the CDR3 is TGTGCCAGCAGTGAAGCACCGGGTAGCACAGATACGCAGTATTTT.